This record covers a single T cell receptor (beta chain). This clonotype was counted between two and nine times. There is no known antigen for this receptor. One base away there is no much larger clone; base qualities are not given. Libraries were built with 5' RACE. This sample was sequenced with an Illumina HiSeq 2000. Template switching introduced a universal primer binding site; the final cDNA contained a unique molecular identifier, enabling accurate counting of TCR cDNA molecules. First-strand cDNA for TCR alpha and beta chains was synthesized from specific primers in the conserved constant-segment region. To control for contamination, every cDNA library was double barcoded, receiving both a SMART-Mk sample barcode and Illumina barcodes. TruSeq adapter sequences and Illumina sample barcodes were added in two successive PCR steps. The TCR alpha and beta cDNA libraries were sequenced on the Illumina HiSeq platform using custom primers. The study's processing was this. MiGEC processed the raw reads to extract unique molecular identifiers, while MiXCR was used to determine the CDR3 positions. Recombination models were inferred per individual with the repgenHMM and IGoR tools using an EM algorithm. The analysis of shared clonotypes was done with the tcR package in R, with sharing normalized by the product of cloneset sizes. To study raw recombination without the effects of thymic and clonal selection, out-of-frame nonproductive sequences were analyzed. TCRdb reanalyzed the raw reads on its own, using fastp at Q25 for trimming and MiXCR for clone calling, and kept in-frame beta chains. Rows are combined by CDR3 protein, so each entry shows the most common genes and DNA. The authors' filters were not applied to this entry. The sample records hundreds of thousands of distinct CDR3 sequences, roughly 13% of which are singletons. About 9% of the sample comes from the top ten.

Reading the germline V gene gives CDR1 SGHTA and CDR2 FQGNSA. Trimming at the junction amounts to 4 bases on V and 5 bases on J, and the germline ends lie 20 bases apart. The CDR3 holds 16 amino acids from the cysteine to the phenylalanine. CDR3 DNA is the only sequence kept; it has 48 bases, read in frame from the first base. The entry originates in a study of identical twins (dated by TCRdb to 2016 to 2017). For context, the study as a whole: To test whether fetal clonotypes persist, this study deep-sequenced TCR alpha and beta repertoires from monozygotic twins, from unrelated adults of various ages, and from cord blood. To rule out contamination, replicate twin experiments were performed at different times with different library preparation protocols. Study-wide conclusions, independent of this receptor: Compared with coincidental sharing between unrelated individuals, out-of-frame TCR alpha sequences shared between twins had an excess of sequences with low generation probability. Fewer insertions were carried by abundant cord blood beta clonotypes, a similar but weaker trend appeared in young adult naive repertoires, and no such trend appeared in memory repertoires. Because the same donors could not be followed over many years, the conclusions depended on cross-sectional statistical analysis. Excess twin sharing in beta out-of-frame sequences was weaker because fewer shared sequences lowered the signal-to-noise ratio. Zero-insertion analyses could be partly confounded by invariant T cells such as MAIT and iNKT, although diverse VJ usage argued against such confounding for most clonotypes. Recombination models systematically underestimated out-of-frame TCR alpha sharing in monozygotic twins but agreed with sharing between unrelated individuals.

Every donor in the study was a healthy Caucasian. Miltenyi CD45RO+ enrichment and human naive T-cell isolation kits were used to isolate memory (CD45RO+) and naive T cells from PBMC. This clonotype originated in a woman younger than 35 in good health. This sequence uses TRBV7-2 and TRBJ1-2; a confident D gene designation cannot be given. The sequenced material came from memory (CD45RO+) T cells sorted from blood. This sample's cell subset or site label indicates: CD45RO+ enriched T cells. CDR3 sequence: CASSSHSGTSLYGYTF. The DNA sequence is TGTGCCAGCAGCTCCCACTCAGGAACCTCCCTATATGGCTACACCTTC.